This T cell receptor (beta chain) was captured in a study of T cells in Graves' hyperthyroidism and ophthalmopathy. In germline, CDR1 is MDHEN, CDR2 SYDVKM. The V end lost 2 bases, the J end lost 0 bases, and 14 bases lay between the germline ends. The CDR3 is 17 amino acids. The source material, RNA transcripts, was used to amplify TCR beta CDR3 regions. HTBI primers were used for first-round RT-PCR of the TCR CDR3. TCRdb fed the multiplex PCR reads into MiXCR, producing one record per CDR3 protein. The sample has about 530,000 distinct CDR3 sequences; 15% to 20% are singletons. Many counts were recorded for this clonotype.

This TCR derives from a woman aged 18-35 years with Graves' ophthalmopathy. Specimen: blood. This chain links TRBV28 with TRBJ1-3; D perhaps matches TRBD1 (5 bases). The CDR3 nucleotides read TGTGCCAGCAGTTTACCTCGGGACTTACTCTCTGGAAACACCATATATTTT. It is translated as CASSLPRDLLSGNTIYF.